This is a list of T cell receptor beta chains from one sample in a study of cytotoxic CD8 clonotypes in ibrutinib-treated CLL. Sequenced by immunoSEQ multiplex PCR; TCRdb stores in-frame clones only, minus some. Among about 300,000 clones, about 72% were seen once, and the ten largest hold approximately 5.1%. Specimen: PBMCs, collected at disease progression, from a patient treated with ibrutinib. Receptors were obtained from a human donor with chronic lymphocytic leukemia. Both conserved end residues are trimmed from each CDR3. The listing skips clone size in some rows; elsewhere it reads once, few, many or a size class.

abundance	v_gene	j_gene	CDR3aa
few	TRBV6-5	TRBJ1-6	ASSYSPLGALH
.	TRBV5-4	TRBJ2-5	ASSLLQETQY
.	TRBV7-2	TRBJ2-7	ASSLGGTASWGFYEQY
.	TRBV28	TRBJ1-2	ASSLIRVYGYT
few	TRBV5-1	TRBJ1-2	ASSLDRTGLRYGYT
.	TRBV11-2	TRBJ2-7	ASSLTRVLYEQY
once	TRBV5-1	TRBJ1-3	ASSSLGGPGNTIY
.	TRBV5-1	TRBJ1-1	ASSLKRENTEAF
.	TRBV2	TRBJ2-7	ASTSGGGYEQY
.	TRBV5-1	TRBJ1-4	ASSRWTGENEKLF
few	TRBV15	TRBJ2-3	ATSRGLAVVDTQY
.	TRBV7-2	TRBJ1-6	ASVRDRSNSPLH
.	TRBV7-3	TRBJ2-1	ASRSGTGYYNEQF
few	TRBV6-6	TRBJ2-2	ASSYAGLVNTGELF
once	TRBV18	TRBJ1-2	ASSPLFGQGSRYGYT
.	TRBV28	TRBJ2-5	ASSFPLQETQY
.	TRBV2	TRBJ1-2	ASSVAGALGYGYT
.	TRBV5-8	TRBJ2-7	ASNSPGRGESYEQY
once	TRBV18	TRBJ1-2	ASSPRTANYGYT
.	TRBV4-1	TRBJ2-2	ASSRDGGLGTGELF
once	TRBV18	TRBJ2-1	ASSPGSGGANEQF
.	TRBV4-1	TRBJ2-1	ASSQDPRKGDRF
once	TRBV19	TRBJ2-1	ASSMRTDHRNEQF
.	TRBV15	TRBJ1-6	ATSRVGDQSLH
few	TRBV9	TRBJ1-2	ASSADRIRGYGYT
.	TRBV7-9	TRBJ2-7	ASSLEDRRPNSYEQY
.	TRBV7-6	TRBJ2-3	ASSLRGRRQDTQY
.	TRBV10-2	TRBJ1-2	ASSPTGVRGYT
few	TRBV7-2	TRBJ2-2	ASSVGTAGELF
.	TRBV5-1	TRBJ2-7	ASSLGPRGPDEQY
.	TRBV7-9	TRBJ1-1	ASRPGDQNTEAF